This is a list of T cell receptor beta chains from one sample in a study of T cell clonotyping in hematopoietic cell transplantation. Only in-frame clones appear in the TCRdb table, and some are missing; sequencing was by immunoSEQ multiplex PCR. Here the sample spans more than 20,000 clones, roughly 90% being singletons. The source material was peripheral blood mononuclear cells, sampled before stem cell transplant. These TCRs come from a man between 18 and 35 years old with biphenotypic leukemia. Some clones in this sample may be carry-over from other donors' samples. The conserved cysteine and the conserved F or W are not part of the CDR3 here.

j_gene	v_gene	CDR3aa
TRBJ2-5	TRBV7-2	ASSLVEGGGLSGETQY
TRBJ1-5	TRBV5-1	ASSLELGLSNQPQH
TRBJ2-5	TRBV14	ASSLGPQETQY
TRBJ2-7	TRBV7-2	ASSLALGVAYEQY
TRBJ1-1	TRBV9	ASTQGSWNTEAF
TRBJ1-2	TRBV9	ASSEYTGQGGGYT
TRBJ1-1	TRBV18	ASSPQENTEAF
TRBJ2-7	TRBV27	ASSPSSGGYEQY
TRBJ1-6	TRBV27	ASSPSTGDLLYSPLH
TRBJ1-6	TRBV9	ASSVSQGNSPLH
TRBJ2-1	TRBV4-3	ASSREYNEQF
TRBJ2-7	TRBV7-6	ASSTGGQPAYEQY
TRBJ2-7	TRBV14	ASSHRGALLLTYEQY
TRBJ2-7	TRBV19	ASKVGPTYEQY